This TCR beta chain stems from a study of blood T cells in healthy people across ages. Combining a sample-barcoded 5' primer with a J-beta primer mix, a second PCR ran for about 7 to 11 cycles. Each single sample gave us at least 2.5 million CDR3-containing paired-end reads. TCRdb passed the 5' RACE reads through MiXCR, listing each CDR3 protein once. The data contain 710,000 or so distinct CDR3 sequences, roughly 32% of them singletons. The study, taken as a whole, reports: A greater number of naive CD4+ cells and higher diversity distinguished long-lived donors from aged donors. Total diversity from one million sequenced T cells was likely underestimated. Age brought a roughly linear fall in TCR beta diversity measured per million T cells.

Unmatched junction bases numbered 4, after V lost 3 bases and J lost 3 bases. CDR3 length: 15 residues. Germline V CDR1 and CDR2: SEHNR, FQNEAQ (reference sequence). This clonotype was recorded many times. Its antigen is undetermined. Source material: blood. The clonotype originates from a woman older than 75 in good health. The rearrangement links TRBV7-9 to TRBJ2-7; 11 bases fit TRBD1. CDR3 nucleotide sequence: TGTGCCAGCAGCTTGCGGACAGGGGGCCGCTACGAGCAGTACTTC. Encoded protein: CASSLRTGGRYEQYF.